Given below is one TCR beta chain in context. Its antigen is not identified. The sample is drawn from a study of response to subunit inactivated influenza vaccine. Points from the study as a whole: The authors suggested that few new T cells are recruited per seasonal influenza vaccination.

Germline V lookup: CDR1 SGHTA, CDR2 FQGTGA. This CDR3 region has 14 residues. Trimming took off 1 base at V and 4 bases at J, with 9 bases between the two ends. MiXCR, run by TCRdb on the RT-PCR reads, gives a single entry per CDR3 protein. This table holds about 610,000 distinct CDR3 sequences, approximately 14% found once. This chain joins TRBV7-3 and TRBJ2-3; D gene uncertain. Sequencing was performed on PBMCs from blood, taken 11 to 12 days after vaccination. The sequence came from a man aged 50 to 60 who received an inactivated influenza vaccine. CDR3 DNA: TGTGCCAGCAGCTTAAAAGTACCCCCAGATACGCAGTATTTT. Its protein is CASSLKVPPDTQYF.